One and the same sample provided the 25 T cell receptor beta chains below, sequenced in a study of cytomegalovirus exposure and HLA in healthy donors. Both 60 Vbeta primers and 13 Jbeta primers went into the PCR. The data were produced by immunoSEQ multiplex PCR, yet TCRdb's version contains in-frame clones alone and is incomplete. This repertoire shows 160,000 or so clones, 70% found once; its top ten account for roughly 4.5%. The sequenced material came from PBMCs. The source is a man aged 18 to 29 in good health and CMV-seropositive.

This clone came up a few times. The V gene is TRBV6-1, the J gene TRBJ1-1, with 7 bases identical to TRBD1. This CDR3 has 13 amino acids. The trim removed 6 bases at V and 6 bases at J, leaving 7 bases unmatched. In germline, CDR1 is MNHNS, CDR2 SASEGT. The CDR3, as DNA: TGTGCCAGCAGATTAGACAGGGTCTCTGAAGCTTTCTTT. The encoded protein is CASRLDRVSEAFF.

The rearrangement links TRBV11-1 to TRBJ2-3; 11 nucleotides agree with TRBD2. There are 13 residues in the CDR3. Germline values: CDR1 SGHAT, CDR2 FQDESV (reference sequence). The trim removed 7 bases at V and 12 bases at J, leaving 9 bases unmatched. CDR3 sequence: CASNLAGGRRQYF. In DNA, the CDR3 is TGTGCCAGCAACCTAGCGGGAGGCCGAAGACAGTATTTT.

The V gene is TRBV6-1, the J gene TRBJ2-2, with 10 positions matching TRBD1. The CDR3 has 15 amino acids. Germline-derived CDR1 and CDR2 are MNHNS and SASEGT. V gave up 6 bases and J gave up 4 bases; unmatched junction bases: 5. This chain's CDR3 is CASRAGTGATGELFF. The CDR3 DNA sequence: TGTGCCAGCAGGGCCGGGACAGGGGCCACCGGGGAGCTGTTTTTT.

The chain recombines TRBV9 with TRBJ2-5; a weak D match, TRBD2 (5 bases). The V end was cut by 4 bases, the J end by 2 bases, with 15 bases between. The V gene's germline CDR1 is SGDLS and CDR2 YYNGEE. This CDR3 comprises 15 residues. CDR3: CASSQELDSQETQYF. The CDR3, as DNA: TGTGCCAGCAGCCAAGAGCTGGACTCACAAGAGACCCAGTACTTC.

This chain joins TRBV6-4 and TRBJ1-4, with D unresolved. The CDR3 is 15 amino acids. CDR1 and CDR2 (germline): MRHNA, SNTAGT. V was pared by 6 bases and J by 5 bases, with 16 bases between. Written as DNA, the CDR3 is TGTGCCAGCAGCGAGTCGGGGAACGGAAATGAAAAACTGTTTTTT. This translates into CASSESGNGNEKLFF.

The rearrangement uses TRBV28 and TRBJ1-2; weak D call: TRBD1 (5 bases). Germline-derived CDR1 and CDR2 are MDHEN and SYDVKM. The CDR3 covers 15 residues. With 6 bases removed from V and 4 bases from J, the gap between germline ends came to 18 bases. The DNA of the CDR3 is TGTGCCAGCAGCCCCCCTGGGGCAGCTATCTATGGCTACACCTTC. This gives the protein CASSPPGAAIYGYTF.

The CDR3 sequence: CASSSQTDTEAFF. The CDR3 bases are TGTGCCAGCAGCTCCCAGACAGACACTGAAGCTTTCTTT. The chain couples TRBV6-5 to TRBJ1-1; a possible D gene is TRBD1 (5 bases). V lost 6 bases to trimming and J lost 3 bases, with 11 bases between them. This CDR3 has 13 amino acids. Germline CDR1 MNHEY, CDR2 SVGAGI.

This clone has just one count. CDR3 protein: CASALGGNQPQHF. In DNA form, the CDR3 reads TGTGCCAGTGCCCTGGGCGGCAATCAGCCCCAGCATTTT. The chain is built from TRBV19 and TRBJ1-5, with D uncertain. V dropped 8 bases and J dropped 2 bases, with 10 bases sitting between them. CDR3 length equals 13 residues. Germline assignment: CDR1 LNHDA and CDR2 SQIVND (reference sequence).

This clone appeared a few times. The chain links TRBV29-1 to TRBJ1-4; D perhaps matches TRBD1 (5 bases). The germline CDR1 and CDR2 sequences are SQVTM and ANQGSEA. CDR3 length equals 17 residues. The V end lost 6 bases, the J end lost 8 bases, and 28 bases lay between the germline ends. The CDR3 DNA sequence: TGCAGCGTCCTCCCCCTGGAGGGGACTGGGCCAAGGGAAAAACTGTTTTTT. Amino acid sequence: CSVLPLEGTGPREKLFF.

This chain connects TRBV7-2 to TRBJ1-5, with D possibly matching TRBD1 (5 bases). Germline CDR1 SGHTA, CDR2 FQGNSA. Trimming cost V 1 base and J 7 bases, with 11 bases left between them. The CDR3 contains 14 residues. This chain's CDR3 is CASSLGSGKQPQHF. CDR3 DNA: TGTGCCAGCAGCTTAGGTTCAGGGAAACAGCCCCAGCATTTT.

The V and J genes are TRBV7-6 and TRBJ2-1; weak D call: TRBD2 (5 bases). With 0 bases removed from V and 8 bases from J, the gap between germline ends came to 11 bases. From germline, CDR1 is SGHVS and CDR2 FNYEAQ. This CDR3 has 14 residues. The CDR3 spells CASSLAASSHEQFF. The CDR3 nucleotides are TGTGCCAGCAGCTTAGCAGCTAGCAGCCATGAGCAGTTCTTC.

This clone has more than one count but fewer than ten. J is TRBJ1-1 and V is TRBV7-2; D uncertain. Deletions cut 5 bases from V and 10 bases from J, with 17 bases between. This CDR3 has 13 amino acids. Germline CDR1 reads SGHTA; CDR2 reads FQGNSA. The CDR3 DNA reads TGTGCCAGCAGCCCGATGGGTCCTTCAGGAGCTTTCTTT. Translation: CASSPMGPSGAFF.

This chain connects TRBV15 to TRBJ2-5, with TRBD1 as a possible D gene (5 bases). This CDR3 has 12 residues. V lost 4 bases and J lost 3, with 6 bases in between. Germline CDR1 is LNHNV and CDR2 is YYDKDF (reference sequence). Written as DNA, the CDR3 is TGTGCCACCAGCACCAGGGAAGAGACCCAGTACTTC. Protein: CATSTREETQYF.

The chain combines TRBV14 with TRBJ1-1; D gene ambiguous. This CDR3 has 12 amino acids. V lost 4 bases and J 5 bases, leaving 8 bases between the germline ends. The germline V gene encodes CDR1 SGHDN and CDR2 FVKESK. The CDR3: CASSPPNTEAFF. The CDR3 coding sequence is TGTGCCAGCAGCCCCCCCAATACTGAAGCTTTCTTT.

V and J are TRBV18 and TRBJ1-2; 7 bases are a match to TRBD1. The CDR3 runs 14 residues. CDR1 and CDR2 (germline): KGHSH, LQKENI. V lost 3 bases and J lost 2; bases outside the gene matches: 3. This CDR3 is CASSPPGQNYGYTF. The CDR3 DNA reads TGTGCCAGCTCACCCCCGGGACAGAACTATGGCTACACCTTC.

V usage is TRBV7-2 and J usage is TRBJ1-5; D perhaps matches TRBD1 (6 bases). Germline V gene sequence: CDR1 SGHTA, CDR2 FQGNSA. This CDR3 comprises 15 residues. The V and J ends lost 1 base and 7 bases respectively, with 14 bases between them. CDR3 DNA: TGTGCCAGCAGCTTAGAGGTCCAGGGGTACCAGCCCCAGCATTTT. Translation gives CASSLEVQGYQPQHF.

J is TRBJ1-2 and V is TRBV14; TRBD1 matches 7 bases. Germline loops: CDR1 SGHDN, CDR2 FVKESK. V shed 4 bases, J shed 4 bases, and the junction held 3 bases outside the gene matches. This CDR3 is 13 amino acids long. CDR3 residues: CASSRDRVYGYTF. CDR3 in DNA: TGTGCCAGCAGCCGGGACAGAGTCTATGGCTACACCTTC.

For the CDR3, the DNA is TGTGCCAGCAGTTACCGGGAGTTAGACACAGATACGCAGTATTTT. Translating it yields CASSYRELDTDTQYF. This rearrangement joins TRBV6-5 to TRBJ2-3; D is possibly TRBD2 (6 bases). CDR1 MNHEY and CDR2 SVGAGI come from the germline V gene. This CDR3 region has 15 residues. The V end lost 2 bases, the J end lost 2 bases, and 11 bases lay between the germline ends.

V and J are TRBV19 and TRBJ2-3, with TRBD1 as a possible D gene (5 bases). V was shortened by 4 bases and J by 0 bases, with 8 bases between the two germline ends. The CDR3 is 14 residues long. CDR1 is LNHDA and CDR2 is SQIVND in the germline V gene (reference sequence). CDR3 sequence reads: CASSTGHSTDTQYF. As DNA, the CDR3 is TGTGCCAGTAGTACCGGACACAGCACAGATACGCAGTATTTT.

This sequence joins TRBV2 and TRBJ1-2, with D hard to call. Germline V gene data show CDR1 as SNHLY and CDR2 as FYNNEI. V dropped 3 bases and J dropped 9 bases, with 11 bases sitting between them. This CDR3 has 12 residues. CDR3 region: CASSDEGLSYTF. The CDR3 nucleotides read TGTGCCAGCAGTGATGAGGGTTTGAGCTACACCTTC.

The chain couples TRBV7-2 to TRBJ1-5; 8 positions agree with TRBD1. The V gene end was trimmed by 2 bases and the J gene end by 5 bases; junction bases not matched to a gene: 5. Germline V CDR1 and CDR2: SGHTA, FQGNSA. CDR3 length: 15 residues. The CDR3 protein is CASSLRTGNYQPQHF. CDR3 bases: TGTGCCAGCAGCTTAAGGACAGGGAATTATCAGCCCCAGCATTTT.

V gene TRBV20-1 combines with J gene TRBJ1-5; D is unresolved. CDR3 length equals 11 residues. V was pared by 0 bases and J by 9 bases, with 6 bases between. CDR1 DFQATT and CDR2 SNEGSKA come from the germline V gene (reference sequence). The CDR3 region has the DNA TGCAGTGCTAGAGATCAATCGCCCCAGCATTTT. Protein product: CSARDQSPQHF.

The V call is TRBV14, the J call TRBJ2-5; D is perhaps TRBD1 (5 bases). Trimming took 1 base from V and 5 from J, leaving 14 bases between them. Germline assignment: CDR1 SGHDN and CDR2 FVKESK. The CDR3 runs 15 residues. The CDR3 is CASSQGGSRGETQYF. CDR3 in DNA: TGTGCCAGCAGCCAAGGGGGCTCACGTGGGGAGACCCAGTACTTC. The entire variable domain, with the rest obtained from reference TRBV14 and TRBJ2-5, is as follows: EAGVTQFPSHSVIEKGQTVTLRCDPISGHDNLYWYRRVMGKEIKFLLHFVKESKQDESGMPNNRFLAERTGGTYSTLKVQPAELEDSGVYFCASSQGGSRGETQYFGPGTRLLVL.

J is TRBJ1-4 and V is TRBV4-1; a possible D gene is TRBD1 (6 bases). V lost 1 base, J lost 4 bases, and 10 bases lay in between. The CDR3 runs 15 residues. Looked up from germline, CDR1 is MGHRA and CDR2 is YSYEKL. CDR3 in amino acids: CASSQGQADNEKLFF. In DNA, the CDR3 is TGCGCCAGCAGCCAAGGACAGGCAGATAATGAAAAACTGTTTTTT.

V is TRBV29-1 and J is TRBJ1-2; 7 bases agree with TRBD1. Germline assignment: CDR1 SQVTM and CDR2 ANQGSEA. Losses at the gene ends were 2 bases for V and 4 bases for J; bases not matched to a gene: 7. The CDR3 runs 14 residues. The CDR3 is CSVERDSAIYGYTF. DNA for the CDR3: TGCAGCGTTGAACGGGACAGCGCAATCTATGGCTACACCTTC.